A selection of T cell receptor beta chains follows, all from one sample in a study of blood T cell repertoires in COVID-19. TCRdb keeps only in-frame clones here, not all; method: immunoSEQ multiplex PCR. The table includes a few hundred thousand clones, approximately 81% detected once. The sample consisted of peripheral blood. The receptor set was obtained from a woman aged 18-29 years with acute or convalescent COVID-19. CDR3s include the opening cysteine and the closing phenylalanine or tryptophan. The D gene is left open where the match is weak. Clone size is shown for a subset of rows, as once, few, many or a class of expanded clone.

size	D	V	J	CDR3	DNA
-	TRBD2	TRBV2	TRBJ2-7	CASPGREGLSEQYF	TGTGCCAGCCCGGGGCGGGAGGGCCTTAGCGAGCAGTACTTC
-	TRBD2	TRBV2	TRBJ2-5	CASSAQTSGNQETQYF	TGTGCCAGCAGTGCCCAGACTAGCGGGAACCAAGAGACCCAGTACTTC
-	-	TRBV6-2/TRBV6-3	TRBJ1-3	CASSYAPGSGNTIYF	TGTGCCAGCAGTTACGCCCCGGGGTCTGGAAACACCATATATTTT
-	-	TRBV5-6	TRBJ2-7	CASSGTGDYEQYF	TGTGCCAGCAGCGGCACGGGGGACTACGAGCAGTACTTC
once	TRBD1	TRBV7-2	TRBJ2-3	CASSEFLPGQGRSDTQYF	TGTGCCAGCAGCGAATTCCTTCCGGGACAGGGGAGATCGGATACGCAGTATTTT
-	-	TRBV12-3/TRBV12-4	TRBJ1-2	CASSPQGNYGYTF	TGTGCCAGCAGTCCCCAGGGGAACTATGGCTACACCTTC
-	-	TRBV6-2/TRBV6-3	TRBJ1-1	CASSYPGPRGPAQNTEAFF	TGTGCCAGCAGTTACCCAGGGCCCCGTGGGCCAGCCCAGAACACTGAAGCTTTCTTT
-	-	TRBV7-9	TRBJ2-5	CASLQGQGLGETQYF	TGTGCCAGCTTGCAAGGGCAGGGGCTGGGGGAGACCCAGTACTTC
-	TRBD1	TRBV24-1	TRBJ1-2	CATSDDTPGQTPSGGGYTF	TGTGCCACCAGTGATGACACTCCGGGACAGACTCCCTCTGGGGGAGGCTACACCTTC
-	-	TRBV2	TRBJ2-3	CASRGGGGGGNTQYF	TGTGCCAGCAGGGGCGGAGGGGGCGGCGGGAATACGCAGTATTTT
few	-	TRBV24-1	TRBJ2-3	CATSVGGLATDTQYF	TGTGCCACCAGTGTAGGAGGGTTAGCCACAGATACGCAGTATTTT
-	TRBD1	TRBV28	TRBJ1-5	CASCAGTAGNQPQHF	TGTGCCAGTTGCGCCGGGACAGCTGGCAATCAGCCCCAGCATTTT
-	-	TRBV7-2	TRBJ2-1	CASSLTGSSDNEQFF	TGTGCCAGCAGCTTAACCGGGAGTAGCGACAATGAGCAGTTCTTC
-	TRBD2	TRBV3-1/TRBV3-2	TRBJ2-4	CASSHLGFGGDIQYF	TGTGCCAGCAGCCACCTTGGTTTCGGGGGGGACATTCAGTACTTC
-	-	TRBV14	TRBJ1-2	CASSQLIRGGYTF	TGTGCCAGCAGCCAATTAATTAGAGGTGGCTACACCTTC
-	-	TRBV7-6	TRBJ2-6	CASSLVGGAGANVLTF	TGTGCCAGCAGCTTAGTGGGCGGGGCTGGGGCCAACGTCCTGACTTTC
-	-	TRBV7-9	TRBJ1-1	CASSSPGGVDSNTEAFF	TGTGCCAGCAGCTCCCCCGGTGGGGTGGACAGTAACACTGAAGCTTTCTTT
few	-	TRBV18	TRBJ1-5	CASSPTGDQPQHF	TGTGCCAGCTCACCCACAGGCGATCAGCCCCAGCATTTT
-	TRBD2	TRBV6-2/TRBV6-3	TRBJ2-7	CASSGTSGHSYEQYF	TGTGCCAGCAGTGGGACTAGCGGTCACTCCTACGAGCAGTACTTC
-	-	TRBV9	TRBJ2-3	CASSGSGADTQYF	TGTGCCAGCAGCGGATCGGGGGCAGATACGCAGTATTTT
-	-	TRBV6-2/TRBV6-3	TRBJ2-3	CASSYRPLLAGTGSTDTQYF	TGTGCCAGCAGTTACCGTCCTTTATTAGCGGGGACAGGGAGCACAGATACGCAGTATTTT
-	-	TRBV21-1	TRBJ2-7	CASSRQNLAGVSYEQYF	TGTGCCAGCAGCAGGCAAAATCTAGCGGGGGTCTCCTACGAGCAGTACTTC
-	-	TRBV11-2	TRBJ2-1	CASSFGRYNEQFF	TGTGCCAGCAGTTTTGGGAGGTACAATGAGCAGTTCTTC
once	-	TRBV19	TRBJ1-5	CASSLSNQPQHF	TGTGCCAGTAGTCTATCTAATCAGCCCCAGCATTTT
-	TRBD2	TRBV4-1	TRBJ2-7	CASSQEHPGLALYEQYF	TGCGCCAGCAGCCAAGAGCATCCGGGACTAGCGCTCTACGAGCAGTACTTC
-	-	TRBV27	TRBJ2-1	CASSHSERAYNEQFF	TGTGCCAGCAGTCATTCGGAGAGAGCCTACAATGAGCAGTTCTTC
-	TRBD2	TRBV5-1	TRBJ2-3	CASSHHGLADATDTQYF	TGCGCCAGCAGCCACCACGGACTAGCGGACGCCACAGATACGCAGTATTTT
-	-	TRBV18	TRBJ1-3	CASLTLGNTIYF	TGTGCCAGCTTGACTCTGGGAAACACCATATATTTT
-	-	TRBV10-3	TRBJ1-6	CAIRDSVNSPLHF	TGTGCCATCAGGGACAGCGTGAATTCACCCCTCCACTTT
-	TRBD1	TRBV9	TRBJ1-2	CASSTGQYGYTF	TGTGCCAGCAGCACGGGACAGTATGGCTACACCTTC
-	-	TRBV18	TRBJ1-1	CASSPPTGNTEAFF	TGTGCCAGCTCACCACCCACAGGAAACACTGAAGCTTTCTTT
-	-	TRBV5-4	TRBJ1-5	CASSPGLDSNQPQHF	TGTGCCAGCAGCCCGGGACTGGATAGCAATCAGCCCCAGCATTTT
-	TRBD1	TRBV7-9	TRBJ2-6	CASSPRDRGRPGANVLTF	TGTGCCAGCAGCCCCCGGGACAGGGGACGTCCTGGGGCCAACGTCCTGACTTTC
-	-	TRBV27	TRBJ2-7	CASSLKYSSSYEQYF	TGTGCCAGCAGTCTAAAGTACTCTTCCTCCTACGAGCAGTACTTC
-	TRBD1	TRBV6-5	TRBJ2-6	CASSLDRAGANVLTF	TGTGCCAGCAGTTTAGACAGGGCTGGGGCCAACGTCCTGACTTTC
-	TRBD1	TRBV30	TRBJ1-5	CAWSFDRVPPQHF	TGTGCCTGGAGTTTTGACAGGGTGCCGCCCCAGCATTTT
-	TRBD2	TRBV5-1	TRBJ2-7	CASSLAIRTRFHEQYF	TGCGCCAGCAGCTTGGCCATAAGGACTAGATTCCACGAGCAGTACTTC
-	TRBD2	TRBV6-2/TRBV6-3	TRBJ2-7	CASSPQREGLEQYF	TGTGCCAGCAGTCCCCAGCGGGAGGGCCTCGAGCAGTACTTC
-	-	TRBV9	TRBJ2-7	CASSTDGKGAEQYF	TGTGCCAGCAGCACGGATGGAAAAGGGGCCGAGCAGTACTTC
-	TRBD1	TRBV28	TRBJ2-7	CASSFGDRFYSYEQYF	TGTGCCAGCAGTTTTGGGGACAGGTTTTACTCCTACGAGCAGTACTTC
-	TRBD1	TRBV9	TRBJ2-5	CASSIGQGAKTQYF	TGTGCCAGCAGCATCGGACAGGGGGCAAAGACCCAGTACTTC
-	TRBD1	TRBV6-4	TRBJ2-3	CASSDSSAGGPDTQYF	TGTGCCAGCAGTGACTCCTCGGCAGGGGGCCCAGATACGCAGTATTTT
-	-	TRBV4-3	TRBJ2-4	CASSQGSKNIQYF	TGCGCCAGCAGCCAGGGCTCCAAAAACATTCAGTACTTC
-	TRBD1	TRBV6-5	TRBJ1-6	CASRNRGLFSPLHF	TGTGCCAGCAGGAACAGGGGTTTGTTTTCACCCCTCCACTTT
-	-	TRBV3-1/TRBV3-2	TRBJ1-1	CASSQGLGQNTEAFF	TGTGCCAGCAGCCAAGGGTTGGGACAGAACACTGAAGCTTTCTTT
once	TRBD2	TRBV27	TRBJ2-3	CASSLRSSGLAGTDTQYF	TGTGCCAGCAGTTTACGTTCGTCCGGACTAGCGGGAACGGATACGCAGTATTTT
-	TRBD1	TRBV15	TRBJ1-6	CATSGGQAHSPLHF	TGTGCCACCAGCGGGGGACAGGCGCATTCACCCCTCCACTTT
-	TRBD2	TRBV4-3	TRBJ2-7	CASSQVGLAGTYEQYF	TGCGCCAGCAGCCAAGTCGGACTAGCGGGTACCTACGAGCAGTACTTC
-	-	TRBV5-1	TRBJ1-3	CASCTGTSSGNTIYF	TGCGCCAGCTGTACAGGGACCAGCTCTGGAAACACCATATATTTT